Following are 15 T cell receptor beta chains from one sample sequenced in a study of Graves' ophthalmopathy and Graves' hyperthyroidism (dated by TCRdb to 2016 to 2019). TCRdb shows the sequencer as Illumina HiSeq 2000. For repertoire sequencing, the TCR beta CDR3 regions were amplified from RNA transcripts. HTBI primers and the Qiagen OneStep RT-PCR kit were used in a first-round RT-PCR, which was followed by a second-round multiplex PCR, size selection and purification. TCRdb took the public reads, trimmed them with fastp at Q25, ran MiXCR for clone calling and kept in-frame beta chains. Every entry covers one CDR3 protein and lists the most common genes and DNA from its rows. In this sample the table shows fewer than 70,000 distinct CDR3 sequences, roughly 47% of which occur a single time. Clones ranked in the top ten supply 4.7% of the sample. The specimen sequenced was peripheral blood. The receptors here all came from an adult woman with Graves' ophthalmopathy.

The chain links TRBV7-9 to TRBJ2-1; 9 positions agree with TRBD2. The CDR3 runs 16 residues. Trimming at V came to 8 bases and at J to 9 bases, leaving 17 bases not matched to a gene. Germline values: CDR1 SEHNR, CDR2 FQNEAQ (reference sequence). For the CDR3, the DNA is TGTGCCAGCTCACCACCGGTGGTAGCGGGAGTATTTGAGCAGTTCTTC. As protein: CASSPPVVAGVFEQFF.

The V call is TRBV5-1, the J call TRBJ2-7, with 9 bases matching TRBD2. V trimming: 6 bases; J trimming: 6 bases; junction bases outside the gene matches: 10. Per germline, CDR1 SGHRS and CDR2 YFSETQ. CDR3 length: 14 residues. The chain's CDR3 is CASKYSTSGGEQYF. The CDR3 DNA sequence: TGCGCCAGCAAGTACTCGACTAGCGGCGGCGAGCAGTACTTC.

The chain couples TRBV20-1 to TRBJ2-1; 11 bases fit TRBD2. The germline CDR1 and CDR2 sequences are DFQATT and SNEGSKA (reference sequence). The CDR3 totals 13 residues. Trimming at V came to 2 bases and at J to 7 bases, leaving 1 base not matched to a gene. The CDR3 DNA follows: TGCAGTGCTAGAAGACTAGCGGGGAATGAGCAGTTCTTC. It yields the protein CSARRLAGNEQFF.

A single count supports this clonotype. The chain is built from TRBV11-3 and TRBJ2-1, with 10 bases that match TRBD1. Trimming removed 0 bases from V and 0 bases from J; junction bases left unmatched: 8. Germline CDR1 reads SGHNT; CDR2 reads YENEEA. The CDR3 contains 19 residues. CDR3 sequence: CASSLEQPRDRGSYNEQFF. CDR3 bases: TGTGCCAGCAGCTTAGAGCAACCCCGGGACAGGGGCTCCTACAATGAGCAGTTCTTC.

This clonotype has ten or more counts. J is TRBJ2-3 and V is TRBV12-3 or TRBV12-4; TRBD2 aligns across 14 bases. The CDR3 has 14 amino acids. V lost 5 bases and J lost 9; bases outside the gene matches: 4. CDR3 region: CASSPGLAGVTQYF. The CDR3 nucleotides read TGTGCCAGCAGTCCGGGACTAGCGGGGGTCACGCAGTATTTT.

CDR3 residues: CASSSDRGSYYGYTF. The CDR3 bases are TGTGCCAGCAGCTCAGATCGTGGGAGTTACTATGGCTACACCTTC. This rearrangement joins TRBV7-3 to TRBJ1-2; no clear D gene. The germline gives CDR1 SGHTA, CDR2 FQGTGA. The CDR3 consists of 15 residues. The V gene lost 4 bases and the J gene lost 3 bases, with 15 bases spanning the gap. Supplemented by reference TRBV7-3 and TRBJ1-2, the full variable domain reads GAGVSQTPSNKVTEKGKYVELRCDPISGHTALYWYRQSLGQGPEFLIYFQGTGAADDSGLPNDRFFAVRPEGSVSTLKIQRTERGDSAVYLCASSSDRGSYYGYTFGSGTRLTVV.

Turning to this clonotype: Sequence at one end of the junction differs from germline and may be a read error. J is TRBJ2-1 and V is TRBV7-6; TRBD2 matches 11 bases. From germline, CDR1 is SGHVS and CDR2 FNYEAQ. This CDR3 is built from 16 residues. For the CDR3, the DNA is TGTGCTAGCAGCTTAGACGGGACTAGCGGCTACAATGAGCAGTTCTTC. Protein: CASSLDGTSGYNEQFF.

This rearrangement joins TRBV11-1 to TRBJ1-4; perhaps TRBD1 as D (5 bases). Trimming took 3 bases from V and 1 from J, leaving 9 bases between them. There are 15 residues in the CDR3. The germline V gene encodes CDR1 SGHAT and CDR2 FQDESV (reference sequence). The CDR3 spells CASSLGGVTNEKLFF. CDR3 nucleotide sequence: TGTGCCAGCAGCTTGGGGGGGGTAACTAATGAAAAACTGTTTTTT.

This CDR3 reads CATSPGLAGAETQYF. CDR3 in DNA: TGTGCCACCAGCCCGGGACTAGCGGGGGCAGAGACCCAGTACTTC. This chain joins TRBV24-1 and TRBJ2-5; 14 nucleotides line up with TRBD2. The CDR3 has 15 residues. Germline V gives CDR1 KGHDR, CDR2 SFDVKD. Trimming removed 7 bases from V and 4 bases from J; junction bases left unmatched: 4.

The chain joins TRBV7-3 to TRBJ2-1, with D uncertain. In germline, CDR1 is SGHTA, CDR2 FQGTGA. Trimming removed 5 bases at V and 0 bases at J, with 14 bases between. This CDR3 spans 16 amino acids. The CDR3 nucleotides read TGTGCCAGCAGCCCCTTCCCACTGTGCTCCTACAATGAGCAGTTCTTC. This encodes CASSPFPLCSYNEQFF.

There are many counts of this clonotype. DNA for the CDR3: TGTGCCAGCAGTTTATTTCCAGATCCCCAGCATTTT. Its protein is CASSLFPDPQHF. This chain uses TRBV12-3 or TRBV12-4 with TRBJ1-5; D is uncertain. The CDR3 contains 12 residues. The V gene lost 2 bases and the J gene lost 10 bases, with 9 bases spanning the gap.

A note on this clonotype: The junction departs from germline at one end; a sequencing error may be responsible. The rearrangement links TRBV20-1 to TRBJ2-4; the D gene is possibly TRBD1 (6 bases). This CDR3 is 13 amino acids long. The germline gives CDR1 DFQATT, CDR2 SNEGSKA (reference sequence). This CDR3 is CSAIHISGDIQYF. The DNA of the CDR3 is TGCAGTGCGATACACATTTCCGGGGACATCCAGTACTTC.

The sample holds many counts of this clonotype. The chain couples TRBV14 to TRBJ1-5; D is undetermined. CDR1 and CDR2 from the germline V gene are SGHDN and FVKESK. V lost 0 bases and J 7 bases, leaving 7 bases between the germline ends. CDR3 size: 13 residues. CDR3 nucleotide sequence: TGTGCCAGCAGCCAAGATTACGCCCAGCCCCAGCATTTT. Protein: CASSQDYAQPQHF.

This chain connects TRBV15 to TRBJ1-2; maybe TRBD1 (5 bases). V dropped 3 bases and J dropped 8 bases, with 28 bases sitting between them. Germline V lookup: CDR1 LNHNV, CDR2 YYDKDF (reference sequence). CDR3 size: 18 residues. CDR3 sequence: CATSRDISGAVGYEGYTF. In nucleotides, the CDR3 is TGTGCCACCAGCAGGGACATCTCTGGGGCGGTGGGGTATGAGGGCTACACCTTC.

This clonotype was seen repeatedly, ten times or more. The chain recombines TRBV2 with TRBJ2-7, with D possibly being TRBD1 or TRBD2 (5 bases each). The CDR3 covers 13 residues. Germline V lookup: CDR1 SNHLY, CDR2 FYNNEI. V lost 6 bases to trimming and J lost 0 bases, with 9 bases between them. The CDR3 nucleotides are TGTGCCAGCAGATGGGACCCCTCCTACGAGCAGTACTTC. Its translation is CASRWDPSYEQYF.